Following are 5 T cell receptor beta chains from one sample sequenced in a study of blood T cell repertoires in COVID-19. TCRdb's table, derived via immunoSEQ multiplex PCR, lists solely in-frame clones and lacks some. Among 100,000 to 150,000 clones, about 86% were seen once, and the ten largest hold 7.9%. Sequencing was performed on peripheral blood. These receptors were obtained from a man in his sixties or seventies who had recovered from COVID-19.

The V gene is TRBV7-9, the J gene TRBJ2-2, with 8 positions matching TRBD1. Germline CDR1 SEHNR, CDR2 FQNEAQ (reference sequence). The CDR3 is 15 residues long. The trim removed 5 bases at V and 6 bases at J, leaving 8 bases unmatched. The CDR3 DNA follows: TGTGCCAGCAGCATCGGACAGGGCGGTTCCGGGGAGCTGTTTTTT. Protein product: CASSIGQGGSGELFF.

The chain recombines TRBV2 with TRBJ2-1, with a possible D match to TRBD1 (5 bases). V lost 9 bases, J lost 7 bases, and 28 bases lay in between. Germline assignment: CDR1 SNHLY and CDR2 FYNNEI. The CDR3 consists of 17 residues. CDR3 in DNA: TGTGCCAGTACCCATACGCAACCAGGCAGGGTCAGGAATGAGCAGTTCTTC. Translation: CASTHTQPGRVRNEQFF.

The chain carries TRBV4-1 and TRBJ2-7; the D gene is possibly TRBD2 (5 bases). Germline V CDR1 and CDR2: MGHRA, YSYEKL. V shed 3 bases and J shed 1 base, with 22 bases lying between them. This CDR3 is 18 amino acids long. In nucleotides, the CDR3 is TGCGCCAGCAGCCACTTTATTGTCATGACACCGGGGTCCTACGAGCAGTACTTC. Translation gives CASSHFIVMTPGSYEQYF.

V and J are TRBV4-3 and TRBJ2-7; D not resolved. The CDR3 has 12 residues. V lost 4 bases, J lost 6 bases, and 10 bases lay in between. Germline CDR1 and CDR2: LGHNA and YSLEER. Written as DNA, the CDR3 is TGCGCCAGCAGCCTCGCCTTCGGCGAGCAGTACTTC. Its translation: CASSLAFGEQYF.

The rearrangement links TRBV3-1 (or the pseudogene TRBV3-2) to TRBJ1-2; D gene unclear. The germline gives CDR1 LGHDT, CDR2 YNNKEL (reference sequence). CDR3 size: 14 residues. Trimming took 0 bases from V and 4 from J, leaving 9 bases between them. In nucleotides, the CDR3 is TGTGCCAGCAGCCAAGATCCAGGCTTCTATGGCTACACCTTC. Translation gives CASSQDPGFYGYTF.